Presented here are 32 T cell receptor beta chains from one specimen sequenced in a study of blood T cell repertoires in COVID-19. TCRdb's table, derived via immunoSEQ multiplex PCR, lists solely in-frame clones and lacks some. This sample carries 68,000 or so clones, 80% to 90% of them seen once, and the ten largest clones take 2.5% to 3%. The sequenced sample was peripheral blood. These TCRs come from a man aged 45-65 years with acute or convalescent COVID-19.

CDR3 nucleotide sequence: TGTGCCAGCACGACAGGCGCTCGGGAGACCCAGTACTTC. Amino acid sequence: CASTTGARETQYF. The rearrangement uses TRBV21-1 and TRBJ2-5; the DNA was not compared with TRBD1, the D call given in the table. TRBV21-1 is classified as a pseudogene. The CDR3 length is 13 residues.

This clone was seen more than once but under ten times. V gene TRBV27 combines with J gene TRBJ1-5; 7 positions match TRBD1. The CDR3 extends over 13 amino acids. Germline V gene sequence: CDR1 MNHEY, CDR2 SMNVEV (reference sequence). V gave up 10 bases and J gave up 3 bases; unmatched junction bases: 6. The chain's CDR3 is CATSTGDNQPQHF. The CDR3 DNA reads as TGTGCCACCTCAACAGGGGACAATCAGCCCCAGCATTTT.

The chain joins TRBV11-2 to TRBJ2-7; D unclear. Deletions cut 1 base from V and 2 bases from J, with 3 bases between. Germline V gene data show CDR1 as SGHAT and CDR2 as FQNNGV. The CDR3 has 12 amino acids. This CDR3 is CASSLATYEQYF. DNA of the CDR3: TGTGCCAGCAGCTTAGCAACCTACGAGCAGTACTTC. Using reference TRBV11-2 and TRBJ2-7 for the parts outside the CDR3, the full variable domain is EAGVAQSPRYKIIEKRQSVAFWCNPISGHATLYWYQQILGQGPKLLIQFQNNGVVDDSQLPKDRFSAERLKGVDSTLKIQPAKLEDSAVYLCASSLATYEQYFGPGTRLTVT.

The genes are TRBV2 and TRBJ2-4, with a tentative D call TRBD2 (6 bases). V was shortened by 8 bases and J by 11 bases, with 16 bases between the two germline ends. CDR3 size: 12 residues. Per germline, CDR1 SNHLY and CDR2 FYNNEI. CDR3 DNA: TGTGCCAGCGGACTATACGGTTGGCTTCAGTACTTC. Protein: CASGLYGWLQYF.

The chain couples TRBV19 to TRBJ1-5; D unclear. Deletions cut 3 bases from V and 0 bases from J, with 3 bases between. Germline V lookup: CDR1 LNHDA, CDR2 SQIVND (reference sequence). The CDR3 is 13 amino acids. The CDR3 protein is CASSISSNQPQHF. The CDR3 coding sequence is TGTGCCAGTAGTATCTCTAGCAATCAGCCCCAGCATTTT.

This clone was recorded only once. V is TRBV5-5 and J is TRBJ2-5; 9 bases fit TRBD2. V lost 3 bases to trimming and J lost 5 bases; unmatched junction nucleotides: 8. CDR1 and CDR2 from the germline V gene are SGHKS and YYEKEE (reference sequence). The CDR3 loop spans 15 amino acids. CDR3 protein: CASSSGLASGETQYF. The CDR3 bases are TGTGCCAGCAGCTCGGGACTAGCCTCCGGGGAGACCCAGTACTTC.

This clone has more than one count but fewer than ten. The CDR3 here is CSAREDSLIEKLFF. The CDR3 DNA follows: TGCAGCGCCCGAGAGGACAGCCTAATCGAAAAACTGTTTTTT. V gene TRBV29-1 combines with J gene TRBJ1-4; D possibly corresponds to TRBD1 (6 bases). Germline V gene data show CDR1 as SQVTM and CDR2 as ANQGSEA. Trimming cost V 7 bases and J 8 bases, with 20 bases left between them. The CDR3 sequence is 14 residues long.

The J gene is TRBJ2-6, the V gene TRBV5-1; 10 bases line up with TRBD1. Losses at the gene ends were 4 bases for V and 0 bases for J; bases not matched to a gene: 7. The CDR3 consists of 18 residues. In germline, CDR1 is SGHRS, CDR2 YFSETQ. The CDR3 region has the DNA TGCGCCAGCAGCCTGACAGGGGGCGAGAGCTCTGGGGCCAACGTCCTGACTTTC. It translates to CASSLTGGESSGANVLTF.

The gene calls are TRBV20-1 and TRBJ2-5, with a possible D match to TRBD2 (6 bases). CDR3 length equals 14 residues. Trimming stripped 3 bases from V and 0 bases from J, with 11 bases between. Germline CDR1 is DFQATT and CDR2 is SNEGSKA (reference sequence). This CDR3 is CSASLAENQETQYF. The CDR3 DNA reads as TGCAGTGCTAGTTTAGCGGAGAACCAAGAGACCCAGTACTTC.

In DNA, the CDR3 is TGTGCCAGCAGCCTATTGGTGGGACAAGCCTACGAGCAGTACTTC. Protein: CASSLLVGQAYEQYF. The rearrangement joins TRBV7-9 to TRBJ2-7, with D possibly matching TRBD1 (6 bases). The CDR3 covers 15 residues. The germline V and J ends were trimmed by 5 bases and 2 bases, with 16 bases remaining between them. CDR1 and CDR2 from the germline V gene are SEHNR and FQNEAQ (reference sequence).

The chain links TRBV28 to TRBJ1-2; 7 bases fit TRBD1. The length of the CDR3 is 15 residues. V shed 10 bases, J shed 5 bases, and the junction held 16 bases outside the gene matches. Germline V gives CDR1 MDHEN, CDR2 SYDVKM. The CDR3 loop is CATKTGTQGSYGYTF. CDR3 bases: TGTGCCACCAAGACAGGGACACAAGGATCGTATGGCTACACCTTC.

This chain connects TRBV7-2 to TRBJ2-2; 13 nucleotides line up with TRBD2. J gave up 7 bases and V 5 bases, and 13 bases lay outside the gene matches. Germline V gene sequence: CDR1 SGHTA, CDR2 FQGNSA. The CDR3 is made up of 18 amino acids. CDR3 coding DNA: TGTGCCAGCAGCCCCGGACTAGCGGGAGTCCTTTCGGTCGGGGAGCTGTTTTTT. Translated, it gives CASSPGLAGVLSVGELFF.

This clone has a single count. This chain connects TRBV5-6 to TRBJ1-5; 7 positions agree with TRBD1. The J segment lost 6 bases and the V segment lost 1 base, leaving 13 bases of the junction unmatched. The CDR3 length is 17 residues. CDR1 is SGHDT and CDR2 is YYEEEE in the germline V gene. The CDR3 is CASSLSLGQAGSQPQHF. The CDR3 DNA sequence: TGTGCCAGCAGCTTGTCACTCGGACAGGCTGGGAGTCAGCCCCAGCATTTT.

This sequence joins TRBV28 and TRBJ2-7; D remains ambiguous. Germline CDR1 reads MDHEN; CDR2 reads SYDVKM. CDR3 size: 16 residues. V was pared by 2 bases and J by 1 base, with 15 bases between. CDR3 protein: CASSLGQTSVSYEQYV. The DNA for the CDR3 is TGTGCCAGCAGTTTAGGGCAGACCTCCGTATCCTACGAGCAGTACGTC.

V gene TRBV21-1 combines with J gene TRBJ1-4; the DNA was not compared with TRBD1, the D call given in the table. TRBV21-1 is described as a pseudogene. This CDR3 has 15 amino acids. CDR3 protein: CASRQGIATNEKLFF. CDR3 DNA: TGTGCCAGCAGACAGGGTATAGCAACTAATGAAAAACTGTTTTTT.

CDR3 sequence reads: CASSPPSLGANSPLHF. The CDR3 DNA sequence: TGTGCCAGCTCACCACCAAGTCTGGGGGCCAATTCACCCCTCCACTTT. The chain has TRBV18 and TRBJ1-6, with D maybe TRBD1 (6 bases). The CDR3 is 16 amino acids. With 0 bases removed from V and 7 bases from J, the gap between germline ends came to 13 bases. Per the germline V gene, CDR1 is KGHSH and CDR2 is LQKENI.

This chain joins TRBV18 and TRBJ1-6; 8 nucleotides align to TRBD1. The CDR3 is 18 residues long. Looked up from germline, CDR1 is KGHSH and CDR2 is LQKENI. Trimming removed 5 bases from V and 0 bases from J; junction bases left unmatched: 9. The DNA of the CDR3 is TGTGCCAGCTCAGAGTTTTCAGGGGGCGACTCCTATAATTCACCCCTCCACTTT. This codes for CASSEFSGGDSYNSPLHF.

A few counts support this clone. The J gene is TRBJ1-1, the V gene TRBV7-2, with 7 bases lining up with TRBD1. Germline V gene sequence: CDR1 SGHTA, CDR2 FQGNSA. V was pared by 6 bases and J by 8 bases, with 12 bases of the junction left unmatched. CDR3 length: 14 residues. Here the CDR3 DNA reads TGTGCCAGCAGACTGAACAGGGGTAGCAGCGAAGCTTTCTTT. Its translation: CASRLNRGSSEAFF.

This clone was recorded once. The chain links TRBV6-2 or TRBV6-3 to TRBJ2-1; D is undetermined. V lost 4 bases and J 4 bases, leaving 5 bases between the germline ends. Germline CDR1 is MNHEY and CDR2 is SVGEGT. This CDR3 contains 12 residues. CDR3 sequence: CASSFSYNEQFF. The CDR3 DNA reads TGTGCCAGCAGTTTTTCATACAATGAGCAGTTCTTC.

This clone was seen once. The CDR3 region is CASSLVDSPYGYTF. The CDR3 DNA reads TGCGCCAGCAGCTTGGTTGACAGTCCCTATGGCTACACCTTC. The V call is TRBV5-1, the J call TRBJ1-2, with a weak D call TRBD1 (5 bases). V was shortened by 0 bases and J by 4 bases, with 10 bases between the two germline ends. Germline CDR1 is SGHRS and CDR2 is YFSETQ. CDR3 length equals 14 residues.

This clone was picked up a small number of times. This chain joins TRBV7-2 and TRBJ2-7; 9 bases map to TRBD2. The ends lost 5 bases at V and 6 bases at J; junction bases unmatched: 11. The CDR3 sequence is 15 residues long. From germline, CDR1 is SGHTA and CDR2 FQGNSA. The CDR3 region is CASSPHAGGESEQYF. CDR3 nucleotides: TGTGCCAGCAGCCCCCACGCGGGAGGGGAAAGCGAGCAGTACTTC.

With regard to this clone: The junction departs from the called germline gene at one end, perhaps through a read error. The chain couples TRBV6-2 or TRBV6-3 to TRBJ1-1; 8 bases align to TRBD1. CDR3 length: 14 amino acids. Germline-derived CDR1 and CDR2 are MNHEY and SVGEGT. The CDR3 region has the DNA TGTGCCACCAGTGACCCGCGGACAGGGCTTGAAGCTTTCTTT. It specifies CATSDPRTGLEAFF.

J is TRBJ1-2 and V is TRBV11-2; D not resolved. Trimming cost V 3 bases and J 7 bases, with 6 bases left between them. Germline values: CDR1 SGHAT, CDR2 FQNNGV. The CDR3 runs to 11 residues. CDR3 in amino acids: CASSFRSGYTF. In DNA, the CDR3 is TGTGCCAGCAGCTTCAGGTCTGGCTACACCTTC.

The V gene is TRBV5-8, the J gene TRBJ2-7; 10 nucleotides agree with TRBD2. V trimming: 2 bases; J trimming: 4 bases; junction bases outside the gene matches: 6. Germline CDR1 reads SGHTS; CDR2 reads YDEGEE. The CDR3 length is 15 residues. This CDR3 reads CASSFEASGRYEQYV. In nucleotides, the CDR3 is TGTGCCAGCAGCTTTGAGGCTAGCGGGAGATACGAGCAGTACGTC.

This clone was seen a single time. This sequence joins TRBV28 and TRBJ2-7, with a possible D match to TRBD1 (6 bases). V shed 2 bases and J shed 0 bases, with 17 bases lying between them. The germline V gene encodes CDR1 MDHEN and CDR2 SYDVKM. The CDR3 extends over 17 amino acids. The CDR3 region is CASSLPTPGTNSYEQYF. Here the CDR3 DNA reads TGTGCCAGCAGTTTACCCACGCCAGGGACAAACTCCTACGAGCAGTACTTC.

This rearrangement joins TRBV5-1 to TRBJ2-1; 12 nucleotides agree with TRBD1. J gave up 6 bases and V 3 bases, and 7 bases lay outside the gene matches. This CDR3 comprises 16 residues. CDR1 is SGHRS and CDR2 is YFSETQ in the germline V gene. The CDR3 sequence: CASSSYRDRGRNEQFF. The CDR3 DNA reads as TGCGCCAGCAGCTCCTACCGGGACAGGGGGCGCAATGAGCAGTTCTTC.

This chain uses TRBV27 with TRBJ1-5; 7 bases are a match to TRBD1. This CDR3 region has 13 residues. The germline gives CDR1 MNHEY, CDR2 SMNVEV (reference sequence). The J segment lost 2 bases and the V segment lost 7 bases, leaving 2 bases of the junction unmatched. This chain's CDR3 is CASKGGGNQPQHF. Written as DNA, the CDR3 is TGTGCCAGCAAAGGGGGCGGCAATCAGCCCCAGCATTTT.

The V and J genes are TRBV30 and TRBJ1-2; D gene ambiguous. Trimming pared 1 base from V and 2 bases from J, leaving 5 bases between. The CDR3 sequence is 12 residues long. Germline-derived CDR1 and CDR2 are GTSNPN and SVGIG (reference sequence). This CDR3 is CAWSGQNYGYTF. The CDR3, as DNA: TGTGCCTGGAGTGGCCAGAACTATGGCTACACCTTC.

The rearrangement uses TRBV6-2 or TRBV6-3 and TRBJ2-7, with TRBD1 identical over 7 bases. CDR3 length: 12 residues. Trimming at V came to 5 bases and at J to 7 bases, leaving 5 bases not matched to a gene. The germline V gene encodes CDR1 MNHEY and CDR2 SVGEGT. The CDR3: CASSIQGWEQYV. CDR3 sequence (DNA): TGTGCCAGCAGTATACAGGGGTGGGAGCAGTACGTC.

A single count supports this clone. One junction end disagrees with the germline gene, perhaps due to a read error. This chain connects TRBV7-7 to TRBJ2-2, with TRBD2 matching 9 bases. Per germline, CDR1 SSHAT and CDR2 FNYEAQ (reference sequence). The CDR3 has 16 residues. This CDR3 is CASSFLAGTNTGELFF. The CDR3 DNA reads as TGTGCTAGCAGCTTCCTAGCGGGAACGAACACCGGGGAGCTGTTTTTT.

The genes are TRBV28 and TRBJ2-4; D call uncertain. There are 14 residues in the CDR3. Germline assignment: CDR1 MDHEN and CDR2 SYDVKM. Trimming removed 7 bases from V and 0 bases from J, with 10 bases in between. The CDR3 bases are TGTGCCAGCACCTTGAGCCTAGCCAAAAACATTCAGTACTTC. Translation: CASTLSLAKNIQYF.

The chain couples TRBV21-1 to TRBJ2-1; the tabulated D call, TRBD1, remains unverified against the DNA. TRBV21-1 is recorded as a pseudogene. This CDR3 comprises 16 residues. The CDR3 protein is CASSNSGQVNTNEQFF. As DNA, the CDR3 is TGTGCCAGCAGCAACTCGGGACAGGTTAATACCAATGAGCAGTTCTTC.